This T cell receptor (beta chain) was sequenced for a study of blood T cell repertoires in COVID-19. Patients of the Seattle cohort, enrolled during active infection, were followed longitudinally. The assay was immunoSEQ multiplex PCR, and TCRdb's table has in-frame clones only and misses some. The sample lists 400,000 to 450,000 clones; about 87% were seen once. The CDR3 extends over 15 amino acids. V lost 6 bases and J lost 6; bases outside the gene matches: 8. Looked up from germline, CDR1 is MGHRA and CDR2 is YSYEKL. The TCR originated in a man aged 18 to 29 with COVID-19, enrolled during active disease. This chain connects TRBV4-1 to TRBJ1-3; 10 bases agree with TRBD1. Sequencing was done on a sample of peripheral blood. The CDR3: CASRHVGTGENTIYF. The CDR3 nucleotides are TGCGCCAGCAGGCATGTCGGGACAGGGGAAAACACCATATATTTT.